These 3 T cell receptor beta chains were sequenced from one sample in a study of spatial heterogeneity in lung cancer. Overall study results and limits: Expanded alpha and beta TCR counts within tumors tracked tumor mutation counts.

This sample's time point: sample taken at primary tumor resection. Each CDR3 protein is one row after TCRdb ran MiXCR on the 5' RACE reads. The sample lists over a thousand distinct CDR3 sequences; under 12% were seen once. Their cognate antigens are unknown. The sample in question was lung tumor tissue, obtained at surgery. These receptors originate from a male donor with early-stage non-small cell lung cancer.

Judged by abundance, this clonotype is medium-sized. CDR3 sequence: CASSLLGTGELFF. For the CDR3, the DNA is TGTGCCAGCAGTTTATTGGGTACCGGGGAGCTGTTTTTT. The chain couples TRBV12-3 or TRBV12-4 to TRBJ2-2; D gene ambiguous. Trimming cost V 2 bases and J 5 bases, with 6 bases left between them. The CDR3 contains 13 residues.

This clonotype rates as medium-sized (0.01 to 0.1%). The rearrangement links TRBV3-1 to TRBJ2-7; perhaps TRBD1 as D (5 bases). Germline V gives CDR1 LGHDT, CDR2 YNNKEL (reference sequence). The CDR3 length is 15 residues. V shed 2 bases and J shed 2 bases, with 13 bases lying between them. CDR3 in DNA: TGTGCCAGCAGCCAATTCCGCAGGGCTACCTACGAGCAGTACTTC. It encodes CASSQFRRATYEQYF.

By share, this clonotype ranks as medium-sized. The DNA of the CDR3 is TGTGCCAGCAGCCCTCTAGCGGGAGGGCCGTATGAGCAGTTCTTC. It specifies CASSPLAGGPYEQFF. V gene TRBV11-1 combines with J gene TRBJ2-1, with TRBD2 matching over 12 bases. Losses at the gene ends were 5 bases for V and 8 bases for J; bases not matched to a gene: 7. The CDR3 sequence is 15 residues long. Germline-derived CDR1 and CDR2 are SGHAT and FQDESV (reference sequence).